The sequence of this TCR beta chain was determined in a study of cytomegalovirus exposure and HLA in healthy donors. Looking at the study overall: Researchers found that roughly 81% of around 400 genotyped donors fell within the Caucasian-associated ancestry cluster. The study, taken as a whole, reports: Prior analysis indicated that the majority of TCR beta V segments exhibited productivity approximately 87% or approximately 30% of the time.

Trimming removed 6 bases from V and 3 bases from J, with 11 bases in between. The CDR3 has 14 residues. Germline CDR1 and CDR2: LNHDA and SQIVND (reference sequence). Vbeta (60) and Jbeta (13) primers were used in the PCR. This table comes from immunoSEQ multiplex PCR, and its TCRdb copy is limited to in-frame clones, with some not included. Among about 200,000 clones listed, 75% to 90% were seen once. Of note for this clone: The antigen remains undetermined.

The sequence was collected from a middle-aged woman in good health and CMV-seronegative. The gene calls are TRBV19 and TRBJ2-2; D unresolved. Sequences were obtained from PBMCs. The chain's CDR3 is CASRIRDDTGELFF. The CDR3 bases are TGTGCCAGTAGGATCCGAGATGACACCGGGGAGCTGTTTTTT.